This T cell receptor beta chain was recorded in a study of regulatory dendritic cells for organ transplantation. Study-level results: Regulatory dendritic cells appeared to expand memory CD8+ clones less than mature ones. The authors noted considerable between-person heterogeneity in alloreactive memory CD8+ cells.

Clones were sequenced by immunoSEQ multiplex PCR, and TCRdb holds only the in-frame ones, with some missing. The profile shows tens of thousands of clones, about three quarters of them singletons. This CDR3 has 11 residues. V was trimmed by 1 base and J by 7 bases, leaving 8 bases between them. Per the germline V gene, CDR1 is GTSNPN and CDR2 is SVGIG (reference sequence). In the case of this clone: Its target is unknown.

The sample was memory CD4+ T cells from blood. Subset denoted: CD45RO+ memory T cells. This clonotype originated in a human donor in good health. The genes are TRBV30 and TRBJ2-7, with D possibly TRBD2 on 6 matching bases. The CDR3 coding sequence is TGTGCCTGGAGTGCCCGGGGGGAGCAGTACTTC. Its translation is CAWSARGEQYF.